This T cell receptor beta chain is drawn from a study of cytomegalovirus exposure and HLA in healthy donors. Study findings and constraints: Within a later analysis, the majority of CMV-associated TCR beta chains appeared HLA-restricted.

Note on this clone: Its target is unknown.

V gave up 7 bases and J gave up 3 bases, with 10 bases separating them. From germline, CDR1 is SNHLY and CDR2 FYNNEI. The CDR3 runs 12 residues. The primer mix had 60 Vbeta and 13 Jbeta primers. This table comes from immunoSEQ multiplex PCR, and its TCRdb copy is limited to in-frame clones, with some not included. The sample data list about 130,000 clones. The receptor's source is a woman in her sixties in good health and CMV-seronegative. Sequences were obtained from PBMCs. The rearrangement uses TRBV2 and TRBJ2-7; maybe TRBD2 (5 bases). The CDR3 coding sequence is TGTGCCAGCAAGGTGGGGAGCTACGAGCAGTACTTC. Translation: CASKVGSYEQYF.